These 14 T cell receptor beta chains were all obtained from the same sample, sequenced in a study. From the RT-PCR reads, TCRdb called clonotypes with MiXCR, one entry per CDR3 protein. The data contain approximately 720,000 distinct CDR3 sequences, 14% of them seen just once; the ten biggest clones take up roughly 3.9%. Sequenced sample: memory CD4+ T cells from blood. These receptors all come from a female donor in good health, serving as a healthy control.

This clonotype has a handful of counts. The rearrangement uses TRBV18 and TRBJ2-5, with D perhaps TRBD2 (6 bases). Trimming left V 5 bases short and J 5 bases short, with 21 bases between. Germline V gene lookup returns CDR1 KGHSH and CDR2 LQKENI. The CDR3 extends over 16 amino acids. This CDR3 is CASSAGGTSVWETQYF. The CDR3 DNA reads TGTGCCAGCTCAGCCGGGGGAACGTCGGTTTGGGAGACCCAGTACTTC.

The table lists this clonotype with a few counts. The chain is built from TRBV6-1 and TRBJ1-1, with TRBD1 as a possible D gene (5 bases). CDR3 length equals 18 residues. The germline V and J ends were trimmed by 9 bases and 0 bases, with 26 bases remaining between them. Germline V gives CDR1 MNHNS, CDR2 SASEGT. This CDR3 is CASYPRRGVNGVNTEAFF. DNA of the CDR3: TGTGCCAGTTATCCAAGGAGAGGGGTTAATGGGGTGAACACTGAAGCTTTCTTT.

Only a few counts were recorded for this clonotype. The V call is TRBV7-3, the J call TRBJ1-1; 9 positions match TRBD1. The J segment lost 4 bases and the V segment lost 6 bases, leaving 3 bases of the junction unmatched. There are 13 residues in the CDR3. Germline CDR1 reads SGHTA; CDR2 reads FQGTGA. In nucleotides, the CDR3 is TGTGCCAGCAGACAGGGGGCTGGCACTGAAGCTTTCTTT. Protein: CASRQGAGTEAFF.

V gene TRBV20-1 combines with J gene TRBJ1-1; D not certain. The germline CDR1 and CDR2 sequences are DFQATT and SNEGSKA (reference sequence). Trimming took off 4 bases at V and 0 bases at J, with 21 bases between the two ends. The CDR3 runs to 17 residues. CDR3 region: CSATVLQKGRMNTEAFF. CDR3 bases: TGCAGTGCTACTGTCTTACAGAAAGGACGGATGAACACTGAAGCTTTCTTT.

This clonotype occurred many times. The genes are TRBV5-5 and TRBJ1-1, with D possibly TRBD1 on 5 matching bases. V lost 2 bases and J 4 bases, leaving 9 bases between the germline ends. CDR1 and CDR2 (germline): SGHKS, YYEKEE (reference sequence). The CDR3 extends over 13 amino acids. The CDR3 loop reads CASSFQGVTEAFF. The DNA for the CDR3 is TGTGCCAGCAGCTTTCAGGGAGTCACTGAAGCTTTCTTT.

The chain recombines TRBV20-1 with TRBJ2-5, with D possibly called TRBD1 or TRBD2 (7 bases each). With 5 bases removed from V and 5 bases from J, the gap between germline ends came to 18 bases. Germline V CDR1 and CDR2: DFQATT, SNEGSKA (reference sequence). This CDR3 spans 14 amino acids. CDR3 nucleotides: TGCAGTGCTGTTAACCCAGGGGGGGGGGAGACCCAGTACTTC. It encodes CSAVNPGGGETQYF.

Only a few counts were recorded for this clonotype. The rearrangement joins TRBV3-1 to TRBJ2-7; D perhaps matches TRBD2 (7 bases). V gave up 3 bases and J gave up 5 bases, with 11 bases separating them. This CDR3 is built from 13 residues. Germline V lookup: CDR1 LGHDT, CDR2 YNNKEL (reference sequence). In nucleotides, the CDR3 is TGTGCCAGCAGCCACGGGGGGCTGAACGAGCAGTACTTC. This gives the protein CASSHGGLNEQYF.

The gene calls are TRBV5-1 and TRBJ2-3; 7 bases map to TRBD2. The length of the CDR3 is 14 residues. V lost 7 bases and J lost 0; bases outside the gene matches: 5. CDR1 is SGHRS, CDR2 YFSETQ, per germline. The CDR3 sequence is CASLRGKSTDTQYF. The CDR3 DNA sequence: TGCGCCAGCTTGCGGGGGAAGAGCACAGATACGCAGTATTTT.

This clonotype was picked up many times. The chain links TRBV6-5 to TRBJ2-7, with D perhaps matching TRBD2 (6 bases). V dropped 6 bases and J dropped 4 bases, with 13 bases sitting between them. The germline V gene has CDR1 MNHEY and CDR2 SVGAGI. This CDR3 has 13 residues. The CDR3 region is CASRSGRGYEQYF. The CDR3 DNA reads TGTGCCAGCAGGTCCGGGAGAGGGTACGAGCAGTACTTC.

The chain joins TRBV20-1 to TRBJ2-1; D is unclear. The CDR3 is made up of 12 amino acids. The V end was cut by 3 bases, the J end by 8 bases, with 11 bases between. Germline V gene lookup returns CDR1 DFQATT and CDR2 SNEGSKA (reference sequence). CDR3 DNA sequence: TGCAGTGCTAGGAAGAGCAGAGATGAGCAGTTCTTC. It codes for CSARKSRDEQFF.

The rearrangement links TRBV7-3 to TRBJ2-1, with unresolved D. The CDR3 is 16 amino acids. The V gene lost 4 bases and the J gene lost 0 bases, with 13 bases spanning the gap. CDR1 is SGHTA, CDR2 FQGTGA, per germline. CDR3 DNA sequence: TGTGCCAGCAGCTCAGGTGAAACAAGCTCCTACAATGAGCAGTTCTTC. It is translated as CASSSGETSSYNEQFF.

This clonotype was seen more than once but under ten times. The chain carries TRBV14 and TRBJ1-1; 10 bases match TRBD1. Losses at the gene ends were 5 bases for V and 3 bases for J; bases not matched to a gene: 12. Germline V gene data show CDR1 as SGHDN and CDR2 as FVKESK. There are 17 residues in the CDR3. In nucleotides, the CDR3 is TGTGCCAGCAGCGCCGAACCGGGACAGGGGAAGGACACTGAAGCTTTCTTT. It codes for CASSAEPGQGKDTEAFF.

Ten or more counts support this clonotype. This chain joins TRBV7-6 and TRBJ2-7; 7 bases agree with TRBD1. CDR1 and CDR2 (germline): SGHVS, FNYEAQ. The CDR3 loop spans 14 amino acids. V lost 6 bases and J lost 5; bases outside the gene matches: 10. This chain's CDR3 is CASSSGTASHEQYF. The CDR3 coding sequence is TGTGCCAGCAGTTCCGGGACAGCAAGCCACGAGCAGTACTTC.

This clonotype came up a few times. This rearrangement joins TRBV3-1 to TRBJ1-2; D perhaps matches TRBD1 (5 bases). CDR1 is LGHDT, CDR2 YNNKEL, per germline (reference sequence). V dropped 6 bases and J dropped 2 bases, with 7 bases sitting between them. This CDR3 spans 12 amino acids. CDR3 coding DNA: TGTGCCAGCAGGGGGGAAAACTATGGCTACACCTTC. Amino acid sequence: CASRGENYGYTF.